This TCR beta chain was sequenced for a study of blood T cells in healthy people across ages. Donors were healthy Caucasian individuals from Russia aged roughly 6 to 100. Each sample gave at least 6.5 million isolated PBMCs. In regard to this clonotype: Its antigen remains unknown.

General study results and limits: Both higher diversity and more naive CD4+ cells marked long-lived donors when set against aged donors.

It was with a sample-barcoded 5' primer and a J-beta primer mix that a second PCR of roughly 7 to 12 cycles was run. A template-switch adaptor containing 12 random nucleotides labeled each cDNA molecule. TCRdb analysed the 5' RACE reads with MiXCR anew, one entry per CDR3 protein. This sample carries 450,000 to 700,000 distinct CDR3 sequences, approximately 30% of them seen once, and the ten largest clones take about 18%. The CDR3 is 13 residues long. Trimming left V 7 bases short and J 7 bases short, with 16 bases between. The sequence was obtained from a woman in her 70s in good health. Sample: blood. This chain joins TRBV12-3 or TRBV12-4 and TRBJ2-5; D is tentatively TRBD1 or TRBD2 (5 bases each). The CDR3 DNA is TGTGCCAGCACCCGCTCCAGGGAGAGGACCCAGTACTTC. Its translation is CASTRSRERTQYF.